Below are 3 T cell receptor beta chains sequenced from a single sample in a study of neurological immune-mediated disorders. TCRdb used MiXCR to reprocess the 5' RACE reads, holding one entry per CDR3 protein. The table has 120,000 or so distinct CDR3 sequences, roughly 3.2% seen once. The sequencing sample was made of PBMCs. Source of these receptors: a woman aged 30 to 39 with multiple sclerosis.

This clonotype was found many times. The chain employs TRBV7-9 and TRBJ2-3, with no clear D. The CDR3 loop spans 15 amino acids. Germline V lookup: CDR1 SEHNR, CDR2 FQNEAQ (reference sequence). V was pared by 5 bases and J by 1 base, with 13 bases between. CDR3 residues: CASSLRSPRTDTQYF. The CDR3 DNA sequence: TGTGCCAGCAGCCTCCGGTCCCCGCGCACAGATACGCAGTATTTT.

In this sample, this clonotype turned up many times. This rearrangement joins TRBV15 to TRBJ1-1; D remains unclear. The CDR3 is 13 amino acids. Germline V CDR1 and CDR2: LNHNV, YYDKDF (reference sequence). Deletions cut 5 bases from V and 4 bases from J, with 11 bases between. The CDR3 here is CATSSSFSTEAFF. CDR3 DNA: TGTGCCACCAGCTCCTCATTCAGCACTGAAGCTTTCTTT.

This clonotype was recorded many times. This rearrangement joins TRBV6-2 or TRBV6-3 to TRBJ2-7, with TRBD1 matching over 8 bases. V lost 6 bases, J lost 5 bases, and 3 bases stayed unmatched. CDR3 length equals 12 residues. Germline V gene lookup returns CDR1 MNHEY and CDR2 SVGEGT. The CDR3 DNA sequence: TGTGCCAGCAGCCTGACAGGGGACGAGCAGTACTTC. This sequence encodes CASSLTGDEQYF.